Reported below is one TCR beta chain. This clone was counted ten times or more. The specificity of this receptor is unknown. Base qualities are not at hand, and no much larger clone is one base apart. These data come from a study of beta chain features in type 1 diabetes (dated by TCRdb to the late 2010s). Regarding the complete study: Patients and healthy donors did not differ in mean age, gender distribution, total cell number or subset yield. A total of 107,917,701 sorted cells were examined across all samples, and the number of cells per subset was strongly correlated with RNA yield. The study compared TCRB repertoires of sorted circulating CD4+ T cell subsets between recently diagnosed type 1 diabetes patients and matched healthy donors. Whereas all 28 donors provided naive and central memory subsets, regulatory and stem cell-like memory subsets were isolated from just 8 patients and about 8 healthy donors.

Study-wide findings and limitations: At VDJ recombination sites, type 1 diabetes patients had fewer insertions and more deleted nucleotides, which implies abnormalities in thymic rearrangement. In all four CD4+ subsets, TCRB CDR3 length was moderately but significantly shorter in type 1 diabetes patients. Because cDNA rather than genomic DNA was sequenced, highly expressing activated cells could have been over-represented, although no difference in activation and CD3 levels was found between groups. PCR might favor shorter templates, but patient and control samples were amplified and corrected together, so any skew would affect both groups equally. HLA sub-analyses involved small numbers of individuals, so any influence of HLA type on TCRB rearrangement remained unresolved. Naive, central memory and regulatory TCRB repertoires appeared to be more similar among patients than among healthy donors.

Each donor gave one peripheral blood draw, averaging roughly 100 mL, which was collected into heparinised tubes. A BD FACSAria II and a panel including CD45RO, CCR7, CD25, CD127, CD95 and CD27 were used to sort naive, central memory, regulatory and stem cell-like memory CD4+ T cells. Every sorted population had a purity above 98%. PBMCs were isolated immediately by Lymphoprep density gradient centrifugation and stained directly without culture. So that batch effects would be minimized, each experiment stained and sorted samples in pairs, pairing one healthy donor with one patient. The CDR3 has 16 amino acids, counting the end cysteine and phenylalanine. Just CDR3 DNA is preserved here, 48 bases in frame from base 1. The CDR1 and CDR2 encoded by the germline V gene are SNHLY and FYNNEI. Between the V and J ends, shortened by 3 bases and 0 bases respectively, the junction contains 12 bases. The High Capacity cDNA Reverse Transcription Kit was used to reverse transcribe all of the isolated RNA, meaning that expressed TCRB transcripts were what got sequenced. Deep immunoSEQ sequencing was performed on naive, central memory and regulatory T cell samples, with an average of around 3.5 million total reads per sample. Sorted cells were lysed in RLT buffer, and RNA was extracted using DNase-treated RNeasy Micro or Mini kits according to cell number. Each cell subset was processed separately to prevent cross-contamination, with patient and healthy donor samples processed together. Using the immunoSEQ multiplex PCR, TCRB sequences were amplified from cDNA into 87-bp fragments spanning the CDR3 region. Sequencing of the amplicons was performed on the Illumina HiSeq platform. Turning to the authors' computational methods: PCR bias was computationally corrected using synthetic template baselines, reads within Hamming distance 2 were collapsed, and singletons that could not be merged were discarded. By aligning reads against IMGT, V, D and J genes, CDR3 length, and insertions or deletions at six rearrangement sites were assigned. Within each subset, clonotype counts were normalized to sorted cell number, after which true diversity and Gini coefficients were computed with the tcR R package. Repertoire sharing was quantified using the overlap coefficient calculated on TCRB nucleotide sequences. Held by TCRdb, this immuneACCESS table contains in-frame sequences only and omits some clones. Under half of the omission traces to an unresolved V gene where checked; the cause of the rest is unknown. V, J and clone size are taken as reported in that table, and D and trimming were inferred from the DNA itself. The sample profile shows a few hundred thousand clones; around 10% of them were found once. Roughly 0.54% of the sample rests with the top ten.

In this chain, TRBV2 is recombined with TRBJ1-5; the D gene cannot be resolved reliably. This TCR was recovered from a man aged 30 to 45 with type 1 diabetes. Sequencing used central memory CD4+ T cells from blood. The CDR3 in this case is CASSEVAGNSNQPQHF. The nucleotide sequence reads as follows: TGTGCCAGCAGTGAGGTGGCGGGGAATAGCAATCAGCCCCAGCATTTT.